The 18 T cell receptor beta chains presented below share a single source sample, sequenced in a study of control samples from healthy donors and cancer patients. Repertoires were generated with immunoSEQ multiplex PCR, while TCRdb's copy carries only in-frame clones and drops some. This sample yields some 120,000 clones, of which just under 95% are seen a single time; about 4% belongs to the top ten. Sequenced material: blood. The receptor set was obtained from a man in his thirties or forties in good health.

V is TRBV7-9 and J is TRBJ1-1; D unresolved. From germline, CDR1 is SEHNR and CDR2 FQNEAQ (reference sequence). The V gene lost 7 bases and the J gene lost 1 base, with 13 bases spanning the gap. The CDR3 sequence is 14 residues long. The CDR3 region is CASTIERANTEAFF. CDR3 bases: TGTGCCAGCACTATCGAGCGGGCGAACACTGAAGCTTTCTTT.

This chain connects TRBV7-9 to TRBJ1-6, with D possibly being TRBD1 (6 bases). CDR3 length equals 14 residues. The V and J ends lost 5 bases and 6 bases respectively, with 11 bases between them. From germline, CDR1 is SEHNR and CDR2 FQNEAQ (reference sequence). The CDR3 protein is CASSMDSLNSPLHF. CDR3 coding DNA: TGTGCCAGCAGCATGGACAGCCTTAATTCACCCCTCCACTTT.

This chain uses TRBV19 with TRBJ1-1, with 9 positions matching TRBD1. This CDR3 is built from 14 residues. After removal of 8 bases from V and 10 bases from J, the junction contained 14 bases not matched to a gene. Germline V gene lookup returns CDR1 LNHDA and CDR2 SQIVND (reference sequence). The CDR3 sequence: CASATGTGSFSAFF. CDR3 in DNA: TGTGCCAGTGCTACCGGGACAGGGAGCTTTTCAGCTTTCTTT.

The CDR3 region is CASSLQSDSPLHF. CDR3 nucleotides: TGTGCCAGCAGCTTACAATCCGATTCACCCCTCCACTTT. This chain links TRBV11-3 with TRBJ1-6; no clear D. The germline V and J ends were trimmed by 2 bases and 8 bases, with 7 bases remaining between them. Germline V gene lookup returns CDR1 SGHNT and CDR2 YENEEA. CDR3 length: 13 amino acids.

V gene TRBV19 combines with J gene TRBJ1-2; D is ambiguous. V was clipped by 7 bases and J by 0 bases, with 12 bases between them. CDR3 length equals 14 residues. CDR1 and CDR2 from the germline V gene are LNHDA and SQIVND (reference sequence). CDR3 nucleotide sequence: TGTGCCAGTACACAAGTAGTAGCTAACTATGGCTACACCTTC. Amino acid sequence: CASTQVVANYGYTF.

The chain combines TRBV7-9 with TRBJ1-3; the match to TRBD1 covers 8 bases. V lost 4 bases and J lost 1; bases outside the gene matches: 3. Germline loops: CDR1 SEHNR, CDR2 FQNEAQ (reference sequence). CDR3 length equals 15 residues. CDR3 sequence reads: CASSSTGDSGNTIYF. For the CDR3, the DNA is TGTGCCAGCAGCTCGACAGGGGATTCTGGAAACACCATATATTTT. Filled out from reference TRBV7-9 and TRBJ1-3, the complete variable domain reads DTGVSQNPRHKITKRGQNVTFRCDPISEHNRLYWYRQTLGQGPEFLTYFQNEAQLEKSRLLSDRFSAERPKGSFSTLEIQRTEQGDSAMYLCASSSTGDSGNTIYFGEGSWLTVV.

This chain connects TRBV12-5 to TRBJ1-5, with D perhaps TRBD1 (6 bases). From germline, CDR1 is LGHNT and CDR2 FRNRAP. V was shortened by 5 bases and J by 3 bases, with 11 bases between the two germline ends. The CDR3 length is 14 residues. This CDR3 reads CASGPGQYNQPQHF. In DNA form, the CDR3 reads TGTGCTAGTGGTCCTGGACAGTACAATCAGCCCCAGCATTTT.

The chain carries TRBV12-5 and TRBJ2-3; 7 bases are a match to TRBD2. There are 13 residues in the CDR3. Germline lookup yields CDR1 LGHNT and CDR2 FRNRAP. V lost 6 bases to trimming and J lost 1 base; unmatched junction nucleotides: 1. The CDR3 bases are TGTGCTAGTGGGGCGGGGGGCACAGATACGCAGTATTTT. Residues: CASGAGGTDTQYF. Variable domain in full (rest from reference TRBV12-5 and TRBJ2-3): DARVTQTPRHKVTEMGQEVTMRCQPILGHNTVFWYRQTMMQGLELLAYFRNRAPLDDSGMPKDRFSAEMPDATLATLKIQPSEPRDSAVYFCASGAGGTDTQYFGPGTRLTVL.

This chain links TRBV7-9 with TRBJ1-2; D call uncertain. CDR3 length: 12 residues. CDR1 is SEHNR and CDR2 is FQNEAQ in the germline V gene (reference sequence). V was clipped by 6 bases and J by 4 bases, with 9 bases between them. CDR3 sequence (DNA): TGTGCCAGCAGTCCAACCTTCTATGGCTACACCTTC. Translating gives CASSPTFYGYTF.

The chain combines TRBV24-1 with TRBJ2-3; TRBD2 agrees at 8 bases. Germline CDR1 reads KGHDR; CDR2 reads SFDVKD. This CDR3 is built from 15 residues. Trimming took 9 bases from V and 1 from J; bases not matched to a gene: 8. The CDR3 bases are TGTGCCACCTGCCAAACGCGGGGGGGCACAGATACGCAGTATTTT. As protein: CATCQTRGGTDTQYF.

A few counts support this clone. V gene TRBV7-9 combines with J gene TRBJ2-3; TRBD2 aligns across 8 bases. Germline CDR1 SEHNR, CDR2 FQNEAQ (reference sequence). V lost 5 bases, J lost 3 bases, and 19 bases stayed unmatched. CDR3 length: 19 amino acids. The DNA of the CDR3 is TGTGCCAGCAGCCCAGAAGGATGGCGGGGGGCGCTCCGGACAGATACGCAGTATTTT. This translates into CASSPEGWRGALRTDTQYF.

The chain is built from TRBV6-5 and TRBJ2-3, with D perhaps being TRBD1 or TRBD2 (5 bases each). CDR1 is MNHEY and CDR2 is SVGAGI in the germline V gene. V lost 4 bases and J lost 1, with 12 bases in between. The CDR3 is 15 amino acids. CDR3 amino acids: CASSSLRGGTDTQYF. The DNA for the CDR3 is TGTGCCAGCAGTTCATTAAGAGGGGGCACAGATACGCAGTATTTT.

The CDR3 DNA reads TGTGCCAGCAGTGACCCCATCACAGATACGCAGTATTTT. Translation: CASSDPITDTQYF. The gene calls are TRBV6-4 and TRBJ2-3; D is ambiguous. The germline CDR1 and CDR2 sequences are MRHNA and SNTAGT. This CDR3 region has 13 residues. V was shortened by 2 bases and J by 2 bases, with 5 bases between the two germline ends.

This clone was seen once. V usage is TRBV9 and J usage is TRBJ2-7; tentatively, D is TRBD2 (6 bases). Germline CDR1 and CDR2: SGDLS and YYNGEE. Trimming took off 3 bases at V and 2 bases at J, with 12 bases between the two ends. The CDR3 has 14 residues. CDR3 region: CASSASGGPYEQYF. The CDR3, as DNA: TGTGCCAGCAGCGCCTCCGGGGGACCCTACGAGCAGTACTTC.

J is TRBJ2-2 and V is TRBV5-1, with 8 nucleotides matching TRBD2. The CDR3 length is 12 residues. J gave up 11 bases and V 4 bases, and 4 bases lay outside the gene matches. The germline gives CDR1 SGHRS, CDR2 YFSETQ. As DNA, the CDR3 is TGCGCCAGCAGCCCGGGGGGGAGCGAGCTGTTTTTT. Translating it yields CASSPGGSELFF.

This clone appeared a few times. The rearrangement uses TRBV19 and TRBJ1-1; D is undetermined. The germline gives CDR1 LNHDA, CDR2 SQIVND (reference sequence). The V gene lost 8 bases and the J gene lost 2 bases, with 6 bases spanning the gap. This CDR3 comprises 11 residues. The CDR3 protein is CASDDNTEAFF. In DNA form, the CDR3 reads TGTGCCAGTGATGACAACACTGAAGCTTTCTTT.

This clone appeared once. The gene calls are TRBV2 and TRBJ1-3; D call uncertain. The CDR3 covers 15 residues. Germline V gene lookup returns CDR1 SNHLY and CDR2 FYNNEI. Deletions cut 0 bases from V and 0 bases from J, with 6 bases between. CDR3 DNA sequence: TGTGCCAGCAGTGAAGCTAGCGTCTCTGGAAACACCATATATTTT. This gives the protein CASSEASVSGNTIYF. The whole variable domain, filled in from reference TRBV2 and TRBJ1-3, reads EPEVTQTPSHQVTQMGQEVILRCVPISNHLYFYWYRQILGQKVEFLVSFYNNEISEKSEIFDDQFSVERPDGSNFTLKIRSTKLEDSAMYFCASSEASVSGNTIYFGEGSWLTVV.

The chain joins TRBV6-2 or TRBV6-3 to TRBJ1-1; TRBD1 is a possible D gene (6 bases). V dropped 6 bases and J dropped 2 bases, with 19 bases sitting between them. CDR1 is MNHEY, CDR2 SVGEGT, per germline. The CDR3 has 16 residues. CDR3 DNA: TGTGCCAGCAGCCTTACCCCCAGGGGCCATAACACTGAAGCTTTCTTT. It yields the protein CASSLTPRGHNTEAFF.